The 8 T cell receptor beta chains presented below share a single source sample, sequenced in a study of shared clonotypes between healthy human individuals. Repertoires were generated with immunoSEQ multiplex PCR, while TCRdb's copy carries only in-frame clones and drops some. The sample records about 2 million clones, roughly 94% being singletons. Material: naive CD4+ T cells sorted from blood. Subset specified: CD45RA+ positively selected. All receptors come from a man younger than 30 in good health.

About this clone: Other DNA sequences of this sample code for an identical CDR3. The gene calls are TRBV5-6 and TRBJ1-1; no firm D call. Looked up from germline, CDR1 is SGHDT and CDR2 is YYEEEE. V lost 1 base to trimming and J lost 0 bases, with 16 bases between them. The CDR3 has 17 residues. CDR3 region: CASSLIVIGGMNTEAFF. The CDR3 nucleotides are TGTGCCAGCAGCTTGATAGTGATTGGAGGGATGAACACTGAAGCTTTCTTT.

In its sample, this clone was seen once. The V gene is TRBV6-5, the J gene TRBJ1-5, with TRBD1 matching 8 bases. From germline, CDR1 is MNHEY and CDR2 SVGAGI. The CDR3 consists of 15 residues. The ends lost 6 bases at V and 4 bases at J; junction bases unmatched: 8. The CDR3 region is CASSRTGGFNQPQHF. CDR3 sequence (DNA): TGTGCCAGCAGCCGAACAGGGGGATTTAATCAGCCCCAGCATTTT.

This chain uses TRBV30 with TRBJ2-3; D is perhaps TRBD2 (6 bases). V gave up 1 base and J gave up 0 bases, with 11 bases separating them. Germline CDR1 reads GTSNPN; CDR2 reads SVGIG (reference sequence). This CDR3 contains 15 residues. The CDR3 loop reads CAWSGRRGSTDTQYF. The CDR3 nucleotides read TGTGCCTGGAGTGGACGGCGGGGTAGCACAGATACGCAGTATTTT.

About this clone: Other DNA sequences in the same sample also yield this CDR3. The rearrangement joins TRBV6-5 to TRBJ2-3; D not resolved. Germline CDR1 MNHEY, CDR2 SVGAGI. CDR3 length equals 13 residues. Trimming took off 5 bases at V and 1 base at J, with 7 bases between the two ends. CDR3 region: CASSRRGTDTQYF. The DNA for the CDR3 is TGTGCCAGCAGTCGAAGGGGCACAGATACGCAGTATTTT.

This clone was seen a single time. The rearrangement links TRBV6-5 to TRBJ1-6, with no clear D. The CDR3 has 15 residues. V lost 5 bases and J 4 bases, leaving 12 bases between the germline ends. CDR1 and CDR2 from the germline V gene are MNHEY and SVGAGI. Here the CDR3 reads CASSPFRLYNSPLHF. CDR3 bases: TGTGCCAGCAGTCCCTTTCGGCTTTATAATTCACCCCTCCACTTT.

The chain recombines TRBV7-2 with TRBJ2-1; D is ambiguous. The CDR3 is 17 residues long. Germline values: CDR1 SGHTA, CDR2 FQGNSA. The V gene lost 1 base and the J gene lost 1 base, with 14 bases spanning the gap. CDR3 sequence reads: CASSLEWASLSYNEQFF. As DNA, the CDR3 is TGTGCCAGCAGCTTAGAATGGGCATCCCTATCCTACAATGAGCAGTTCTTC.

This rearrangement joins TRBV28 to TRBJ2-7; D may be TRBD2 (5 bases). This CDR3 region has 13 residues. Germline assignment: CDR1 MDHEN and CDR2 SYDVKM. Between the trimmed V and J ends, which lost 6 bases and 3 bases, there was a span of 12 bases. The CDR3 DNA sequence: TGTGCCAGCAGGCGGGCCCTGGACTACGAGCAGTACTTC. This gives the protein CASRRALDYEQYF.

Regarding this clone: The sample contains more than one DNA sequence encoding this CDR3. The chain employs TRBV29-1 and TRBJ1-4; D unresolved. Germline CDR1 reads SQVTM; CDR2 reads ANQGSEA. With 4 bases removed from V and 0 bases from J, the gap between germline ends came to 6 bases. The CDR3 extends over 13 amino acids. The CDR3 reads CSVAVTTNEKLFF. CDR3 coding DNA: TGCAGCGTTGCGGTGACAACTAATGAAAAACTGTTTTTT.